This T cell receptor beta chain was captured in a study of radiation and T cells in renal cell carcinoma. About the research overall: Nephrectomy followed 15 Gy stereotactic body radiation by 4 weeks.

Findings and caveats of the study: Without pretreatment biopsies, baseline tumor clonotype presence was undetermined.

Some clones are missing from TCRdb's copy, which holds only in-frame ones; the method was immunoSEQ multiplex PCR. Of more than 75,000 clones listed, 80% to 90% were seen once; the top ten hold approximately 24%. To note about this clone: The antigen remains unidentified.

Looked up from germline, CDR1 is MDHEN and CDR2 is SYDVKM. Trimming removed 6 bases from V and 6 bases from J, with 18 bases in between. This CDR3 has 14 amino acids. Time point noted: blood 2 weeks post-SBRT. Documented treatment: 15 Gy SBRT to primary tumor, nephrectomy 4 weeks later. V and J are TRBV28 and TRBJ2-7; either TRBD1 or TRBD2 may fit D (5 bases each). This clonotype was obtained from a woman in her forties or fifties with renal cell carcinoma. The sample consisted of blood, taken from a patient whose treatment included radiotherapy and nephrectomy. The CDR3 DNA is TGTGCCAGCAGCGGGACGCCGGGCCGAAGCGAGCAGTACTTC. Amino acids: CASSGTPGRSEQYF.